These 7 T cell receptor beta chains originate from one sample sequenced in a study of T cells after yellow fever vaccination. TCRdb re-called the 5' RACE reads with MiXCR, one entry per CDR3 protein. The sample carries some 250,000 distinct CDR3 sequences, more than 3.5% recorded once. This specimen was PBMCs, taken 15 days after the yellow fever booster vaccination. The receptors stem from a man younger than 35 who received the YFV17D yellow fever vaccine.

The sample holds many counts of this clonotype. CDR3 sequence: CASSLEGVSGAYGYTF. DNA for the CDR3: TGCGCCAGCAGCTTGGAGGGAGTATCGGGGGCCTATGGCTACACCTTC. The chain recombines TRBV5-1 with TRBJ1-2; perhaps TRBD1 as D (6 bases). CDR1 and CDR2 (germline): SGHRS, YFSETQ. The CDR3 consists of 16 residues. V lost 0 bases to trimming and J lost 4 bases, with 16 bases between them.

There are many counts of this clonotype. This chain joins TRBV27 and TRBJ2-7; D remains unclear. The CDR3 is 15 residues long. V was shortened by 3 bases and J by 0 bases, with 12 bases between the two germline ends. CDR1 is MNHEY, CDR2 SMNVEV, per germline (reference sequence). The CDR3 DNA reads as TGTGCCAGCAGTTTCAGTCGGCAGTCCTCCTACGAGCAGTACTTC. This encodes CASSFSRQSSYEQYF.

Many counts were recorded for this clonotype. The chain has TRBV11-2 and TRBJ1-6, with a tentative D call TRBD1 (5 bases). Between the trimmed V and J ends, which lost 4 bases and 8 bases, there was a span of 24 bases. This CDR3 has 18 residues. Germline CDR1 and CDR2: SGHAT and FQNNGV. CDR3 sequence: CASSSFPIHRQTDSPLHF. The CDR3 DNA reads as TGTGCCAGCAGCTCATTCCCCATTCATAGACAGACAGATTCACCCCTCCACTTT.

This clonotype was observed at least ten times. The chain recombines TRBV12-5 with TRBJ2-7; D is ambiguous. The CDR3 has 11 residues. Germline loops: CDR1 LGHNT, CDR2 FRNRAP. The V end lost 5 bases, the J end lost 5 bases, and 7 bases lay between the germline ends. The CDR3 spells CASGPRDEQYF. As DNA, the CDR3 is TGTGCTAGTGGTCCCAGAGACGAGCAGTACTTC.

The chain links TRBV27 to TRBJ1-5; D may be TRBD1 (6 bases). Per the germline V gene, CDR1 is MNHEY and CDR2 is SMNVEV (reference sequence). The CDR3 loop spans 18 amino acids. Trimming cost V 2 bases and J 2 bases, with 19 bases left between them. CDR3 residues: CASSLTGRPIIGNQPQHF. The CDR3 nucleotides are TGTGCCAGCAGTTTAACAGGGAGGCCCATTATCGGCAATCAGCCCCAGCATTTT.

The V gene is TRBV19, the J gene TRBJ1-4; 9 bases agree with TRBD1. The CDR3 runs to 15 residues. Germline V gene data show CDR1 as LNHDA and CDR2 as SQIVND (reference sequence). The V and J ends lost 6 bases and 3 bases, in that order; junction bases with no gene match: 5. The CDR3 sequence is CASRDRGGPNEKLFF. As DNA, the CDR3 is TGTGCCAGTAGGGACAGGGGAGGACCTAATGAAAAACTGTTTTTT.

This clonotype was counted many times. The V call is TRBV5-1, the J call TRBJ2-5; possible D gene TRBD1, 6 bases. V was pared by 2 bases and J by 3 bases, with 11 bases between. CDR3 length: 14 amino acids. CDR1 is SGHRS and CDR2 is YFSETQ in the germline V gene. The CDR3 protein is CASSLGTYEETQYF. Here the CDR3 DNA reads TGCGCCAGCAGCTTAGGGACATACGAAGAGACCCAGTACTTC.